Listed below are T cell receptor beta chains from one sample, sequenced in a study of cytomegalovirus exposure and HLA in healthy donors. The repertoire was sequenced with immunoSEQ multiplex PCR; TCRdb's copy has only in-frame clones and lacks some. Of 130,000 to 150,000 clones detected, approximately 79% appear once; the ten largest clones hold roughly 1%. The sample comprised PBMCs. Receptor source: a man between 18 and 29 years old in good health and CMV-seronegative. Both conserved end residues are part of each CDR3. A D gene is named only where the DNA matches it firmly. Clone size is given for some rows only: seen once, a few or many times, or a class if the clone is expanded.

abundance,d_gene,j_gene,v_gene,CDR3aa,CDR3nt
NA,TRBD1,TRBJ1-2,TRBV19,CASRPSQGAAVYGYTF,TGTGCCAGTAGGCCTTCACAGGGGGCGGCGGTCTATGGCTACACCTTC
few,NA,TRBJ2-5,TRBV6-5,CASSYSASQETQYF,TGTGCCAGCAGTTACTCGGCTAGTCAAGAGACCCAGTACTTC
NA,NA,TRBJ2-1,TRBV18,CASSPRRGARNEQFF,TGTGCCAGCTCACCACGTCGCGGGGCGCGGAATGAGCAGTTCTTC
NA,NA,TRBJ1-1,TRBV19,CASQRSRNTEAFF,TGTGCCAGTCAAAGGAGCAGGAACACTGAAGCTTTCTTT
NA,TRBD1,TRBJ2-7,TRBV18,CASSPHVAGGVVQYF,TGTGCCAGCTCACCACATGTAGCAGGGGGCGTTGTGCAGTACTTC
NA,NA,TRBJ1-2,TRBV4-3,CASSQDGRGAYGYTF,TGCGCCAGCAGCCAAGATGGGAGGGGCGCATATGGCTACACCTTC
NA,NA,TRBJ1-2,TRBV5-4,CASSYPGPPDGEYGYTF,TGTGCCAGCAGCTACCCAGGTCCGCCGGACGGGGAGTATGGCTACACCTTC
NA,NA,TRBJ2-1,TRBV7-2,CASSLKELVPIYNEQFF,TGTGCCAGCAGCCTTAAAGAACTAGTCCCTATCTACAATGAGCAGTTCTTC
NA,TRBD2,TRBJ2-2,TRBV19,CASSIAASGGPTGELSF,TGTGCCAGTAGTATAGCGGCTAGCGGGGGTCCCACCGGGGAGCTGTCTTTT
NA,TRBD1,TRBJ1-2,TRBV7-8,CASSRNAEGAIGYTF,TGTGCCAGCAGCCGAAACGCGGAGGGGGCGATTGGCTACACCTTC
NA,NA,TRBJ1-6,TRBV6-6,CASSPKGVNSPLHF,TGTGCCAGCAGCCCCAAGGGGGTTAATTCACCCCTCCACTTT
NA,TRBD1,TRBJ2-6,TRBV5-1,CASSLWGQGSGANVLTF,TGCGCCAGCAGCTTGTGGGGACAGGGCTCTGGGGCCAACGTCCTGACTTTC
NA,TRBD2,TRBJ2-3,TRBV7-6,CASSAIGGDTDTQYF,TGTGCCAGCAGTGCTATTGGGGGGGACACAGATACGCAGTATTTT
NA,NA,TRBJ2-5,TRBV11-2,CASSITQGLEGEETQYF,TGTGCCAGCAGCATAACTCAAGGACTAGAGGGGGAAGAGACCCAGTACTTC
NA,NA,TRBJ1-5,TRBV30,CAWSPGNQPQHF,TGTGCCTGGAGTCCGGGAAATCAGCCCCAGCATTTT
NA,NA,TRBJ1-2,TRBV2,CASSEVRGSDGYTF,TGTGCCAGCAGTGAAGTTAGGGGGAGCGATGGCTACACCTTC
NA,NA,TRBJ2-7,TRBV10-2,CATRDISEQYF,TGCGCCACCCGTGATATAAGCGAGCAGTACTTC
NA,NA,TRBJ1-2,TRBV28,CASSPTSNYGYTF,TGTGCCAGCAGTCCGACATCTAACTATGGCTACACCTTC